This TCR beta chain was identified in a study of T cells after yellow fever vaccination. Study-wide findings and caveats: Sorted repertoires could include abundant contaminating clonotypes from bulk cells. A minor fraction of clonotypes spanned both CD4 and CD8 compartments. The booster response re-showed most primary clones: around 95% CD4, around 85% CD8.

A 5'RACE template-switching step, the method used to make TCR cDNA, added a universal primer site and UMIs. TCRdb processed the 5' RACE reads anew with MiXCR; each CDR3 protein has one entry. The sample holds about 320,000 distinct CDR3 sequences, approximately 4.5% seen once. The sample holds many counts of this clonotype. Its antigen is as yet unknown. This CDR3 contains 14 residues. V was shortened by 1 base and J by 7 bases, with 8 bases between the two germline ends. This material consisted of PBMCs, taken 15 days after the yellow fever booster vaccination. The chain is built from TRBV12-3 or TRBV12-4 and TRBJ1-6; D gene uncertain. This TCR was sampled from a man in his late teens or twenties who received the YFV17D yellow fever vaccine. The CDR3: CASSLDPVNSPLHF. CDR3 in DNA: TGTGCCAGCAGTTTAGATCCGGTGAATTCACCCCTCCACTTT.